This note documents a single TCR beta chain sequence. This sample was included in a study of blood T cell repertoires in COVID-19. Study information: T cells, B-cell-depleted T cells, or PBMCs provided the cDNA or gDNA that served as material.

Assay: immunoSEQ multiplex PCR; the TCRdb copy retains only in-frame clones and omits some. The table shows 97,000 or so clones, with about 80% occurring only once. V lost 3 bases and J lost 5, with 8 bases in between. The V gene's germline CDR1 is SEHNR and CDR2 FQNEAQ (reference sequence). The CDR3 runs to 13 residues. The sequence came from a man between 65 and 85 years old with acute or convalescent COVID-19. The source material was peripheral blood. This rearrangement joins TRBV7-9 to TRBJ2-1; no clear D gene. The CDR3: CASSFISDNEQFF. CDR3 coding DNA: TGTGCCAGCAGCTTTATAAGCGACAATGAGCAGTTCTTC.